The 14 T cell receptor beta chains in this list originate from one sample, sequenced in a study of beta chain features in type 1 diabetes. Antigen specificity for these receptors is unknown. Reverse transcription of all isolated RNA meant that expressed TCRB transcripts were sequenced. Sequenced by immunoSEQ multiplex PCR; TCRdb stores in-frame clones only, minus some. The sample gives some 150,000 clones, roughly 9% of which show up once; 0.7% is in the top ten. Study-wide results and limits: The study found moderately but significantly shorter TCRB CDR3s in all four CD4+ subsets of Type 1 diabetes patients.

Sequences were obtained from central memory CD4+ T cells from blood. The source is a woman aged 30 to 39 with type 1 diabetes.

In its sample, this clone was seen a few times. In the same sample, other DNA sequences code for this CDR3. The V and J genes are TRBV18 and TRBJ1-1; no reliable D call. Germline values: CDR1 KGHSH, CDR2 LQKENI. V was clipped by 1 base and J by 2 bases, with 5 bases between them. The CDR3 runs to 13 residues. CDR3 coding DNA: TGTGCCAGCTCACCACGGGCTAACACTGAAGCTTTCTTT. Protein: CASSPRANTEAFF.

This clone turned up a few times. The rearrangement links TRBV6-5 to TRBJ1-2; TRBD1 agrees at 8 bases. Germline V gene data show CDR1 as MNHEY and CDR2 as SVGAGI. V shed 2 bases and J 5 bases; nucleotides not matched to a gene: 7. The CDR3 covers 15 residues. The CDR3 loop reads CASSYRQGPGYGYTF. The CDR3 region has the DNA TGTGCCAGCAGTTACCGACAGGGGCCAGGGTATGGCTACACCTTC.

The chain joins TRBV30 to TRBJ2-2; D gene uncertain. Germline-derived CDR1 and CDR2 are GTSNPN and SVGIG (reference sequence). Trimming shortened V by 2 bases and J by 1 base, and 8 bases separated the two germline ends. There are 14 residues in the CDR3. CDR3 loop: CAWSMWQNTGELFF. CDR3 in DNA: TGTGCCTGGAGTATGTGGCAGAACACCGGGGAGCTGTTTTTT.

V usage is TRBV20-1 and J usage is TRBJ2-3; TRBD2 might be the D (6 bases). The CDR3 consists of 11 residues. From germline, CDR1 is DFQATT and CDR2 SNEGSKA (reference sequence). Trimming took off 7 bases at V and 6 bases at J, with 11 bases between the two ends. The CDR3 here is CSVGGTDTQYF. The DNA of the CDR3 is TGCAGTGTTGGCGGGACGGATACGCAGTATTTT.

This chain uses TRBV7-9 with TRBJ2-5; 7 bases match TRBD2. CDR3 size: 17 residues. With V trimmed by 2 bases and J by 4 bases, 13 bases remained unmatched. Germline lookup yields CDR1 SEHNR and CDR2 FQNEAQ (reference sequence). The CDR3 protein is CASSLSLAVEFGETQYF. The CDR3 nucleotides read TGTGCCAGCAGCTTAAGTCTAGCGGTTGAGTTTGGAGAGACCCAGTACTTC.

This clone was recorded a few times. The V call is TRBV7-2, the J call TRBJ2-3, with a possible D match to TRBD2 (5 bases). The CDR3 covers 13 residues. V gave up 5 bases and J gave up 7 bases, with 13 bases separating them. Germline assignment: CDR1 SGHTA and CDR2 FQGNSA. The CDR3 is CASSLQLDNTQYF. The DNA of the CDR3 is TGTGCCAGCAGCCTCCAACTAGACAATACGCAGTATTTT. The full variable domain, its missing parts supplied by reference TRBV7-2 and TRBJ2-3, is GAGVSQSPSNKVTEKGKDVELRCDPISGHTALYWYRQSLGQGLEFLIYFQGNSAPDKSGLPSDRFSAERTGGSVSTLTIQRTQQEDSAVYLCASSLQLDNTQYFGPGTRLTVL.

The chain couples TRBV9 to TRBJ2-5; D not certain. The V gene lost 2 bases and the J gene lost 5 bases, with 10 bases spanning the gap. The CDR3 totals 13 residues. CDR1 and CDR2 (germline): SGDLS, YYNGEE. CDR3 sequence reads: CASSVGEIETQYF. The CDR3 DNA reads TGTGCCAGCAGCGTGGGCGAGATCGAGACCCAGTACTTC.

This rearrangement joins TRBV11-2 to TRBJ2-1; TRBD2 agrees at 13 bases. Germline V lookup: CDR1 SGHAT, CDR2 FQNNGV. This CDR3 has 16 residues. Trimming removed 1 base from V and 10 bases from J; junction bases left unmatched: 7. The CDR3 here is CASSLGTSGRGGEQFF. Here the CDR3 DNA reads TGTGCCAGCAGCTTAGGGACTAGCGGGAGAGGGGGCGAGCAGTTCTTC.

The chain couples TRBV2 to TRBJ2-4, with 9 bases that match TRBD1. Trimming at V came to 9 bases and at J to 3 bases, leaving 18 bases not matched to a gene. CDR1 SNHLY and CDR2 FYNNEI come from the germline V gene. The CDR3 has 18 residues. CDR3 sequence (DNA): TGTGCCAGTATAGGAGGGACAGGGTCTTCGATTGTCAAAAACATTCAGTACTTC. It specifies CASIGGTGSSIVKNIQYF.

In its sample, this clone was seen a few times. The chain recombines TRBV30 with TRBJ2-5; TRBD2 matches at 8 bases. This CDR3 is built from 17 residues. Trimming at V came to 3 bases and at J to 5 bases, leaving 17 bases not matched to a gene. Germline CDR1 is GTSNPN and CDR2 is SVGIG (reference sequence). The CDR3 protein is CAWSGGLRGADGETQYF. CDR3 bases: TGTGCCTGGAGCGGGGGTTTGCGGGGGGCGGATGGTGAGACCCAGTACTTC.

This clone was seen a handful of times. The chain is built from TRBV7-9 and TRBJ1-2, with D perhaps matching TRBD1 (5 bases). Germline values: CDR1 SEHNR, CDR2 FQNEAQ (reference sequence). The CDR3 length is 13 residues. The V and J ends lost 2 bases and 6 bases respectively, with 10 bases between them. CDR3 in DNA: TGTGCCAGCAGCTTATCCAGGGAAAATGGCTACACCTTC. Translated, it gives CASSLSRENGYTF.

In DNA form, the CDR3 reads TGTGCCAGCAGCTCAAATTCAGGGGGCCAAGAGACCCAGTACTTC. The encoded protein is CASSSNSGGQETQYF. The chain uses TRBV7-2 and TRBJ2-5, with TRBD1 identical over 7 bases. The CDR3 totals 15 residues. With 4 bases clipped from V and 1 base from J, the junction kept 6 bases outside the gene matches. Germline-derived CDR1 and CDR2 are SGHTA and FQGNSA.

V and J are TRBV15 and TRBJ2-1; 7 bases line up with TRBD2. From germline, CDR1 is LNHNV and CDR2 YYDKDF (reference sequence). J gave up 6 bases and V 11 bases, and 10 bases lay outside the gene matches. The CDR3 consists of 13 residues. The CDR3 DNA is TGTGCCTCCCGGGAGGTGAACGTCAATGAGCAGTTCTTC. Amino acids: CASREVNVNEQFF.

The genes are TRBV9 and TRBJ2-1; the D is unclear. Trimming shortened V by 2 bases and J by 0 bases, and 6 bases separated the two germline ends. Germline V CDR1 and CDR2: SGDLS, YYNGEE. CDR3 length equals 14 residues. CDR3 sequence reads: CASSVAASYNEQFF. CDR3 nucleotides: TGTGCCAGCAGCGTTGCGGCCTCCTACAATGAGCAGTTCTTC.